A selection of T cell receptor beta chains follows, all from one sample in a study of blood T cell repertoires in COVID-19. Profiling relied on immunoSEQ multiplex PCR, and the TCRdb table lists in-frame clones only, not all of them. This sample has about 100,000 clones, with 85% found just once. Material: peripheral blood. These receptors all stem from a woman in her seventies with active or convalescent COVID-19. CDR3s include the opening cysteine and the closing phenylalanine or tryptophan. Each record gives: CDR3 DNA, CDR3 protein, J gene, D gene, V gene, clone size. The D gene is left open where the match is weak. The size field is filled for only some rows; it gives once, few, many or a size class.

DNA: TGTGCCAGCAGTTCGACAGGCCTCTATGGCTACACCTTC; CDR3: CASSSTGLYGYTF; J: TRBJ1-2; D: NA; V: TRBV6-5; size: once
DNA: TGTGCCAGCAGCGTAGGCAGACAGGGGAACTATGGCTACACCTTC; CDR3: CASSVGRQGNYGYTF; J: TRBJ1-2; D: TRBD1; V: TRBV9; size: NA
DNA: TGTGCCAGTAGTATTGGATCGTCTAGCGGGAGCAGGAATGAGCAGTTCTTC; CDR3: CASSIGSSSGSRNEQFF; J: TRBJ2-1; D: TRBD2; V: TRBV19; size: few
DNA: TGTGCCAGCAGTGAGTACGATTGGTTGCGGGATGAGCAGTTCTTC; CDR3: CASSEYDWLRDEQFF; J: TRBJ2-1; D: NA; V: TRBV6-2/TRBV6-3; size: NA
DNA: TGTGCCAGCAGCGAAAGACAGATAGCAGATACGCAGTATTTT; CDR3: CASSERQIADTQYF; J: TRBJ2-3; D: NA; V: TRBV5-5; size: NA
DNA: TGTGCCAGCAGTTCCATGCAACGGGGTTTCAATCAGCCCCAGCATTTT; CDR3: CASSSMQRGFNQPQHF; J: TRBJ1-5; D: NA; V: TRBV27; size: NA
DNA: TGTGCCAGCAGCGCAACTAGCGGCTCCTACAATGAGCAGTTCTTC; CDR3: CASSATSGSYNEQFF; J: TRBJ2-1; D: TRBD2; V: TRBV9; size: NA
DNA: TGTGCCAGCTCAGACCCGGGACAGGGGGCCTATGGCTACACCTTC; CDR3: CASSDPGQGAYGYTF; J: TRBJ1-2; D: TRBD1; V: TRBV18; size: few
DNA: TGTGCCAGCAGCTTAGGGGGAGGGAATGAAAAACTGTTTTTT; CDR3: CASSLGGGNEKLFF; J: TRBJ1-4; D: NA; V: TRBV7-2; size: NA
DNA: TGTGCCAGCAGCCTGGGAGCCGTTTTGGGAGAGCAGTACTTC; CDR3: CASSLGAVLGEQYF; J: TRBJ2-7; D: NA; V: TRBV3-1/TRBV3-2; size: once
DNA: TGTGCCTGGGAGGGGGATAGCAATCAGCCCCAGCATTTT; CDR3: CAWEGDSNQPQHF; J: TRBJ1-5; D: NA; V: TRBV30; size: NA
DNA: TGTGCCAGCAGCCTAAATACAGGGAAGGGCGAATGGTCCTACGAGCAGTACTTC; CDR3: CASSLNTGKGEWSYEQYF; J: TRBJ2-7; D: NA; V: TRBV7-8; size: NA
DNA: TGTGCCAGCTCAATATCGAGCTCCTACGAGCAGTACTTC; CDR3: CASSISSSYEQYF; J: TRBJ2-7; D: NA; V: TRBV18; size: NA
DNA: TGTGCCAGCAGTTACTCAACAACTAGCAATCAGCCCCAGCATTTT; CDR3: CASSYSTTSNQPQHF; J: TRBJ1-5; D: NA; V: TRBV6-5; size: NA
DNA: TGTGCCAGCACGGGGGACAGGGGTGGCACTGAAGCTTTCTTT; CDR3: CASTGDRGGTEAFF; J: TRBJ1-1; D: TRBD1; V: TRBV2; size: NA
DNA: TGTGCCTGGAACCGGGACTTTGGCACAGATACGCAGTATTTT; CDR3: CAWNRDFGTDTQYF; J: TRBJ2-3; D: NA; V: TRBV30; size: NA
DNA: TGTGCCACCAGTGCAGGGGCCGGGCAGCCCCAGCATTTT; CDR3: CATSAGAGQPQHF; J: TRBJ1-5; D: NA; V: TRBV24-1; size: NA
DNA: TGTGCCACCCAGACAGCTGGAAACACCATATATTTT; CDR3: CATQTAGNTIYF; J: TRBJ1-3; D: NA; V: TRBV28; size: NA
DNA: TGTGCCAGCAGCTTCCGGACAGGCCATAATTCACCCCTCCACTTT; CDR3: CASSFRTGHNSPLHF; J: TRBJ1-6; D: TRBD1; V: TRBV5-6; size: NA
DNA: TGTGCCAGCAGTCAGGACTGCAACGAGCAGTACTTC; CDR3: CASSQDCNEQYF; J: TRBJ2-7; D: NA; V: TRBV3-1/TRBV3-2; size: NA
DNA: TGTGCCAGCAGTTTATACGGGACTACTCCTAATGGCTACACCTTC; CDR3: CASSLYGTTPNGYTF; J: TRBJ1-2; D: NA; V: TRBV27; size: NA
DNA: TGTGCCACCAGTGACCCTAGCGGAGCCTACAATGAGCAGTTCTTC; CDR3: CATSDPSGAYNEQFF; J: TRBJ2-1; D: TRBD2; V: TRBV24-1; size: NA
DNA: TGTGCCAGCTCACCCTATAGCGGGAGTGGCAATGAGCAGTTCTTC; CDR3: CASSPYSGSGNEQFF; J: TRBJ2-1; D: TRBD2; V: TRBV18; size: few
DNA: TGTGCCAGCAGTTTCGGGACTAGCGGGGGGTCCTACAATGAGCAGTTCTTC; CDR3: CASSFGTSGGSYNEQFF; J: TRBJ2-1; D: TRBD2; V: TRBV6-2/TRBV6-3; size: NA
DNA: TGTGCCAGTATAAGGCAGGGGCGTCAGCCCCAGCATTTT; CDR3: CASIRQGRQPQHF; J: TRBJ1-5; D: NA; V: TRBV19; size: NA
DNA: TGTGCCAGCAGCTTAGGGACTAGCGGGGTCGAGCAGTACTTC; CDR3: CASSLGTSGVEQYF; J: TRBJ2-7; D: TRBD2; V: TRBV7-2; size: NA
DNA: TGTGCCTGGAGTAGACAGGGGCCCTCCTCACCCCTCCACTTT; CDR3: CAWSRQGPSSPLHF; J: TRBJ1-6; D: TRBD1; V: TRBV30; size: NA
DNA: TGTGCCAGCAGCACCGGACAGGGGTATAATCAGCCCCAGCATTTT; CDR3: CASSTGQGYNQPQHF; J: TRBJ1-5; D: TRBD1; V: TRBV3-1/TRBV3-2; size: NA
DNA: TGCGCCAGCAGCCAAAAAGTAGCGGGGGCCACGAACACCGGGGAGCTGTTTTTT; CDR3: CASSQKVAGATNTGELFF; J: TRBJ2-2; D: TRBD2; V: TRBV4-3; size: NA
DNA: TGTGCCAGCAGCCGGGGACAGCACATTCAGTACTTC; CDR3: CASSRGQHIQYF; J: TRBJ2-4; D: TRBD1; V: TRBV3-1/TRBV3-2; size: once
DNA: TGTGCCAGCAGCTTATTAACTCCCGGCAGGGACGAGCAGTACTTC; CDR3: CASSLLTPGRDEQYF; J: TRBJ2-7; D: NA; V: TRBV11-1; size: few
DNA: TGTGCCAGCAGCCTCGGGACAGGGCGGGAGCAGTTCTTC; CDR3: CASSLGTGREQFF; J: TRBJ2-1; D: TRBD1; V: TRBV3-1/TRBV3-2; size: NA
DNA: TGTGCCAGCAGCCTGTCCTTTAACACCGGGGAGCTGTTTTTT; CDR3: CASSLSFNTGELFF; J: TRBJ2-2; D: NA; V: TRBV5-6; size: once
DNA: TGCAGTGCTAGTCCTGACGGGGGGCCGAACTATGGCTACACCTTC; CDR3: CSASPDGGPNYGYTF; J: TRBJ1-2; D: NA; V: TRBV20-1; size: NA
DNA: TGTGCCAGCAGTGAATCCTCGGGAGGGGCAGATACGCAGTATTTT; CDR3: CASSESSGGADTQYF; J: TRBJ2-3; D: TRBD2; V: TRBV6-1; size: NA
DNA: TGTGCTGAGGGCAGTGCTAACTATGGCTACACCTTC; CDR3: CAEGSANYGYTF; J: TRBJ1-2; D: NA; V: TRBV28; size: NA
DNA: TGTGCCAGTAGTATCCGTCTAGCGGGAGATTATACGCAGTATTTT; CDR3: CASSIRLAGDYTQYF; J: TRBJ2-3; D: TRBD2; V: TRBV19; size: NA
DNA: TGTGCCAGCAGCTTGGGGTCAAAAGCGGGAGATACGCAGTATTTT; CDR3: CASSLGSKAGDTQYF; J: TRBJ2-3; D: NA; V: TRBV5-4; size: NA
DNA: TGTGCCAGCAGTGACCGGACAGGGGTAGGCACTGAAGCTTTCTTT; CDR3: CASSDRTGVGTEAFF; J: TRBJ1-1; D: TRBD1; V: TRBV25-1; size: NA
DNA: TGTGCCAGCAGTTCACCCGGGACTGGGGATTCACCCCTCCACTTT; CDR3: CASSSPGTGDSPLHF; J: TRBJ1-6; D: NA; V: TRBV6-6; size: NA
DNA: TGTGCCAGCAGCTTGGCCGCAGGCACCTATAATTCACCCCTCCACTTT; CDR3: CASSLAAGTYNSPLHF; J: TRBJ1-6; D: NA; V: TRBV5-4; size: NA
DNA: TGCAGCGCCCGACAGGGCTCGGAGACTGAAGCTTTCTTT; CDR3: CSARQGSETEAFF; J: TRBJ1-1; D: TRBD1; V: TRBV29-1; size: NA
DNA: TGTGCCAGCAGCCAATCGCGGGAGACCCAGTACTTC; CDR3: CASSQSRETQYF; J: TRBJ2-5; D: NA; V: TRBV16; size: once
DNA: TGTGCCAGCAGCTTAGCCAACCTAGCGGGAATGCAGTTCTTC; CDR3: CASSLANLAGMQFF; J: TRBJ2-1; D: TRBD2; V: TRBV11-3; size: NA
DNA: TGTGCCAGCAGCTCCCTGGCGGGAGAGGATACGCAGTATTTT; CDR3: CASSSLAGEDTQYF; J: TRBJ2-3; D: TRBD2; V: TRBV7-9; size: NA
DNA: TGTGCCAGCAGTTACTCGCAGGCGGGGAGAGGAGATACGCAGTATTTT; CDR3: CASSYSQAGRGDTQYF; J: TRBJ2-3; D: NA; V: TRBV6-2/TRBV6-3; size: NA
DNA: TGTGCCAGCAGTTACGGTACCGGGACAGGACTTACCTACGAGCAGTACTTC; CDR3: CASSYGTGTGLTYEQYF; J: TRBJ2-7; D: TRBD1; V: TRBV6-2/TRBV6-3; size: NA
DNA: TGTGCCAGCAGCCAAGCGTGGGACAAGCCACCCCTCCACTTT; CDR3: CASSQAWDKPPLHF; J: TRBJ1-6; D: NA; V: TRBV3-1/TRBV3-2; size: NA
DNA: TGTGCCAGCAGCTTAAGGGAGATGGCGGGGGAGGCCTACGAGCAGTACTTC; CDR3: CASSLREMAGEAYEQYF; J: TRBJ2-7; D: TRBD2; V: TRBV7-8; size: few
DNA: TGTGCCAGCAGCAAACGGGTTGCGGGATCAAGCTCCTACAATGAGCAGTTCTTC; CDR3: CASSKRVAGSSSYNEQFF; J: TRBJ2-1; D: NA; V: TRBV21-1; size: NA